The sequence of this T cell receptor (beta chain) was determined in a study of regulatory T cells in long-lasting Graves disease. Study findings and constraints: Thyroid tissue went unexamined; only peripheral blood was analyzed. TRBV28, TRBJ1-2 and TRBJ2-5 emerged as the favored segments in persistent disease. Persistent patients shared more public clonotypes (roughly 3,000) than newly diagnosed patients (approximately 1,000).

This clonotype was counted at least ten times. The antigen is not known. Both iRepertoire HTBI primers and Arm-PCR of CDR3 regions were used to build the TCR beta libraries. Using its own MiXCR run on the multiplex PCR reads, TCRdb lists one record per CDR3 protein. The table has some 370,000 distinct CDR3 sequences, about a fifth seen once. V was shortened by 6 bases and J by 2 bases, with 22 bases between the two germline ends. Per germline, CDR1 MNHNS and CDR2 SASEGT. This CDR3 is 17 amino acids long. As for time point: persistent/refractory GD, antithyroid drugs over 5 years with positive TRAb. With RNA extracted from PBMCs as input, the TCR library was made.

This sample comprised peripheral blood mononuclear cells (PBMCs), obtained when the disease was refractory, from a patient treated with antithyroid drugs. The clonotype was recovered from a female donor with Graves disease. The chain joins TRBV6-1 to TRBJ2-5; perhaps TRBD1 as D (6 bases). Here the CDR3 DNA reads TGTGCCAGCAGGAGAAGGGCAGGGGTTACGGGACAAGAGACCCAGTACTTC. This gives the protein CASRRRAGVTGQETQYF.